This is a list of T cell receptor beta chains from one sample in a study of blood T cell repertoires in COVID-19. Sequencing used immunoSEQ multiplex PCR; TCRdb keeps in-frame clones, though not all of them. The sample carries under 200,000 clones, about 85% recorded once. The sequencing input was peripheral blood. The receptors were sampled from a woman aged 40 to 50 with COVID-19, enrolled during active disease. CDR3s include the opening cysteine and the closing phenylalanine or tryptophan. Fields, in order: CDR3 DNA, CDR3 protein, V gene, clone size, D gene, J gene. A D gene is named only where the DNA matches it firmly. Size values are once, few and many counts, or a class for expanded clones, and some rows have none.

CDR3nt: TGTGCCAGCTCGACCGGGACTACCTACGAGCAGTACTTC; CDR3aa: CASSTGTTYEQYF; v_gene: TRBV2; abundance: NA; d_gene: TRBD2; j_gene: TRBJ2-7
CDR3nt: TGTGCCAGCAGCCCTTTGTCGGGTTATCAGCCCCAGCATTTT; CDR3aa: CASSPLSGYQPQHF; v_gene: TRBV5-5; abundance: NA; d_gene: NA; j_gene: TRBJ1-5
CDR3nt: TGTGCCACCAGTGATTTGCCCTCAGGGACAGGGGGCCCCGGGGAGCTGTTTTTT; CDR3aa: CATSDLPSGTGGPGELFF; v_gene: TRBV24-1; abundance: few; d_gene: TRBD1; j_gene: TRBJ2-2
CDR3nt: TGTGCCAGCACCGGGGGACAGGGGGCAGGTTGGACGCAGTATTTT; CDR3aa: CASTGGQGAGWTQYF; v_gene: TRBV25-1; abundance: NA; d_gene: TRBD1; j_gene: TRBJ2-3
CDR3nt: TGTGCCAGCACCCTTGGGCCGGGGAACTATGGCTACACCTTC; CDR3aa: CASTLGPGNYGYTF; v_gene: TRBV6-5; abundance: NA; d_gene: NA; j_gene: TRBJ1-2
CDR3nt: TGTGCCAGCAGTCCGGGACAGGGGGCCGGGAGCAATCAGCCCCAGCATTTT; CDR3aa: CASSPGQGAGSNQPQHF; v_gene: TRBV27; abundance: NA; d_gene: TRBD1; j_gene: TRBJ1-5
CDR3nt: TGTGCCAGCAGCTCCCAGGGACAGGGAATCGATGGCTACACCTTC; CDR3aa: CASSSQGQGIDGYTF; v_gene: TRBV5-5; abundance: NA; d_gene: TRBD1; j_gene: TRBJ1-2
CDR3nt: TGTGCCAGCAGCTTCAGGACAGGAGGCAATCAGCCCCAGCATTTT; CDR3aa: CASSFRTGGNQPQHF; v_gene: TRBV5-6; abundance: NA; d_gene: TRBD1; j_gene: TRBJ1-5
CDR3nt: TGTGCCAGCAGCCAAGGAGGGAGAGGGACAGATACGCAGTATTTT; CDR3aa: CASSQGGRGTDTQYF; v_gene: TRBV4-2; abundance: NA; d_gene: NA; j_gene: TRBJ2-3
CDR3nt: TGTGCCAGCAGCTTCTTTTCTGGGGGGGTGAACACTGAAGCTTTCTTT; CDR3aa: CASSFFSGGVNTEAFF; v_gene: TRBV5-5; abundance: NA; d_gene: NA; j_gene: TRBJ1-1
CDR3nt: TGTGCCAGCTCACCACCCGGGACAGGGCCTCTATATGGCTACACCTTC; CDR3aa: CASSPPGTGPLYGYTF; v_gene: TRBV18; abundance: NA; d_gene: TRBD1; j_gene: TRBJ1-2
CDR3nt: TGTGCCAGCTCAGACTCAGGGAAAGGGGCACAGCCCCAGCATTTT; CDR3aa: CASSDSGKGAQPQHF; v_gene: TRBV18; abundance: NA; d_gene: NA; j_gene: TRBJ1-5
CDR3nt: TGTGCCAGCAGCTTAGTGGGAGGCGGCACTGAAGCTTTCTTT; CDR3aa: CASSLVGGGTEAFF; v_gene: TRBV7-3; abundance: NA; d_gene: NA; j_gene: TRBJ1-1
CDR3nt: TGTGCCAGCAGTGAACGGGACAGGGGGCGCGGTGAGCAGTTCTTC; CDR3aa: CASSERDRGRGEQFF; v_gene: TRBV6-1; abundance: NA; d_gene: TRBD1; j_gene: TRBJ2-1
CDR3nt: TGCGCCAGCAGCTTCCAGGGGTCGGCCACCGGGGAGCTGTTTTTT; CDR3aa: CASSFQGSATGELFF; v_gene: TRBV5-1; abundance: NA; d_gene: NA; j_gene: TRBJ2-2
CDR3nt: TGTGCCAGCAGTTTCCGGCCGGGGGGGACTAGCGGGTATACGCAGTATTTT; CDR3aa: CASSFRPGGTSGYTQYF; v_gene: TRBV28; abundance: NA; d_gene: TRBD2; j_gene: TRBJ2-3
CDR3nt: TGTGCCAGCTCACCACCGGCAGGGGGTGGGAGCAATCAGCCCCAGCATTTT; CDR3aa: CASSPPAGGGSNQPQHF; v_gene: TRBV18; abundance: NA; d_gene: TRBD1; j_gene: TRBJ1-5
CDR3nt: TGCGCCAGCAGCTCCGAGACAGGGGGCCAGGGCTACACCTTC; CDR3aa: CASSSETGGQGYTF; v_gene: TRBV5-1; abundance: NA; d_gene: TRBD1; j_gene: TRBJ1-2
CDR3nt: TGTGCCAGCAGCCTAACCACTAGCGGGGGGCCCAGAACCCATGAGCAGTTCTTC; CDR3aa: CASSLTTSGGPRTHEQFF; v_gene: TRBV7-8; abundance: NA; d_gene: TRBD2; j_gene: TRBJ2-1
CDR3nt: TGTGCCAGCTCCGGGGACAGGGGTCCCTATGGCTACACCTTC; CDR3aa: CASSGDRGPYGYTF; v_gene: TRBV7-9; abundance: NA; d_gene: TRBD1; j_gene: TRBJ1-2
CDR3nt: TGTGCCAGCAGTCTATACAGGGAGTCGGAGCAGTTCTTC; CDR3aa: CASSLYRESEQFF; v_gene: TRBV27; abundance: NA; d_gene: NA; j_gene: TRBJ2-1
CDR3nt: TGTGCCAGCTCCCGGGACAGCCATTACACAGATACGCAGTATTTT; CDR3aa: CASSRDSHYTDTQYF; v_gene: TRBV18; abundance: NA; d_gene: TRBD1; j_gene: TRBJ2-3
CDR3nt: TGTGCCAGCAGCCAAGAATGGGAACTAGCGGGAGGGCCGGGGGACAAAGAGACCCAGTACTTC; CDR3aa: CASSQEWELAGGPGDKETQYF; v_gene: TRBV3-1/TRBV3-2; abundance: NA; d_gene: TRBD2; j_gene: TRBJ2-5
CDR3nt: TGTGCCAGCAGCTTGGGACTAGGAGGCTACACCTTC; CDR3aa: CASSLGLGGYTF; v_gene: TRBV7-2; abundance: NA; d_gene: NA; j_gene: TRBJ1-2
CDR3nt: TGTGCCAGCAGCTTGGGGACAGGGGTTAAAGCTTTCTTT; CDR3aa: CASSLGTGVKAFF; v_gene: TRBV5-6; abundance: NA; d_gene: TRBD1; j_gene: TRBJ1-1
CDR3nt: TGTGCCTGGAGTGTAGGGGGAGGGAATCAGCCCCAGCATTTT; CDR3aa: CAWSVGGGNQPQHF; v_gene: TRBV30; abundance: few; d_gene: NA; j_gene: TRBJ1-5
CDR3nt: TGTGCCAGCAGCTCCGGGGGACCGGTTGACGAGCAGTACTTC; CDR3aa: CASSSGGPVDEQYF; v_gene: TRBV7-9; abundance: once; d_gene: NA; j_gene: TRBJ2-7
CDR3nt: TGTGCCAGCAGCCTCTCGACAGTCCGAGGCACTGAAGCTTTCTTT; CDR3aa: CASSLSTVRGTEAFF; v_gene: TRBV3-1/TRBV3-2; abundance: once; d_gene: NA; j_gene: TRBJ1-1
CDR3nt: TGTGCCAGTAGTATATCGCCAGGGGTTAATCATTCACCCCTCCACTTT; CDR3aa: CASSISPGVNHSPLHF; v_gene: TRBV19; abundance: NA; d_gene: NA; j_gene: TRBJ1-6
CDR3nt: TGCAGTGCTAGTACTAGCGGGAGATCGAAGACCCAGTACTTC; CDR3aa: CSASTSGRSKTQYF; v_gene: TRBV20-1; abundance: once; d_gene: TRBD2; j_gene: TRBJ2-5
CDR3nt: TGTGCCAGCAGCCTTAGTGGCAATGAGCAGTTCTTC; CDR3aa: CASSLSGNEQFF; v_gene: TRBV7-8; abundance: NA; d_gene: NA; j_gene: TRBJ2-1
CDR3nt: TGTGCCAGCAGCGTAGGGGGGACTAGCGGGGGCCCGAACAATGAGCAGTTCTTC; CDR3aa: CASSVGGTSGGPNNEQFF; v_gene: TRBV9; abundance: NA; d_gene: TRBD2; j_gene: TRBJ2-1
CDR3nt: TGTGCCAGCAGCCAAGGAACTCTTGGGGGGGCTGAAGCTTTCTTT; CDR3aa: CASSQGTLGGAEAFF; v_gene: TRBV3-1/TRBV3-2; abundance: NA; d_gene: NA; j_gene: TRBJ1-1
CDR3nt: TGTGCCAGCAGTTATCTGGGGGGTGGGGCCAACGTCCTGACTTTC; CDR3aa: CASSYLGGGANVLTF; v_gene: TRBV6-2/TRBV6-3; abundance: NA; d_gene: NA; j_gene: TRBJ2-6
CDR3nt: TGTGCCAGTCGCGGGGAGGGGGCTAGCGGGAGTACCTACAATGAGCAGTTCTTC; CDR3aa: CASRGEGASGSTYNEQFF; v_gene: TRBV19; abundance: NA; d_gene: TRBD2; j_gene: TRBJ2-1
CDR3nt: TGTGCCAGCAGTTACTCAACTAGCGGTCCCTACGAGCAGTACTTC; CDR3aa: CASSYSTSGPYEQYF; v_gene: TRBV6-5; abundance: NA; d_gene: TRBD2; j_gene: TRBJ2-7
CDR3nt: TGTGCCAGCAGTTACTTAGGGGTTTTAGATAATTCACCCCTCCACTTT; CDR3aa: CASSYLGVLDNSPLHF; v_gene: TRBV6-5; abundance: NA; d_gene: NA; j_gene: TRBJ1-6
CDR3nt: TGTGCCAGCGGCAGGGGCTTCGACAACACTGAAGCTTTCTTT; CDR3aa: CASGRGFDNTEAFF; v_gene: TRBV9; abundance: NA; d_gene: NA; j_gene: TRBJ1-1
CDR3nt: TGCGCCAGCAGTGACTGGTCGGACTTTATGAACACTGAAGCTTTCTTT; CDR3aa: CASSDWSDFMNTEAFF; v_gene: TRBV10-2; abundance: NA; d_gene: NA; j_gene: TRBJ1-1
CDR3nt: TGCGCCAGCAGCTTGGCCGGGGACAGGGATCACTCACCCCTCCACTTT; CDR3aa: CASSLAGDRDHSPLHF; v_gene: TRBV5-1; abundance: once; d_gene: TRBD1; j_gene: TRBJ1-6
CDR3nt: TGTGCCAGCAGACAACTAGCGGGGGGGAGGAACGAGCAGTACTTC; CDR3aa: CASRQLAGGRNEQYF; v_gene: TRBV7-2; abundance: NA; d_gene: TRBD2; j_gene: TRBJ2-7
CDR3nt: TGTGCCAGCAGATACACACAGACAGGCGGAGCTCCCTACACCTTC; CDR3aa: CASRYTQTGGAPYTF; v_gene: TRBV5-6; abundance: NA; d_gene: NA; j_gene: TRBJ1-2